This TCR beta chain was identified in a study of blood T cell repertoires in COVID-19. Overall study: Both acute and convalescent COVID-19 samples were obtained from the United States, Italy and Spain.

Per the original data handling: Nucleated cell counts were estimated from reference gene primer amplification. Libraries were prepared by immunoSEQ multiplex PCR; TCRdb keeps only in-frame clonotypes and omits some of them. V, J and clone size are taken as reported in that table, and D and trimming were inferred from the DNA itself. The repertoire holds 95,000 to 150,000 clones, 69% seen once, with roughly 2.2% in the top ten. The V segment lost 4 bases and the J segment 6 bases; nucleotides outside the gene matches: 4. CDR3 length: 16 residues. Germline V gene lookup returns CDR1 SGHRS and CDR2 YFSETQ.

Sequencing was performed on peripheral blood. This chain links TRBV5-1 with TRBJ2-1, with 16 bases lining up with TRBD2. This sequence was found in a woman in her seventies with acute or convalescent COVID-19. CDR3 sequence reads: CASSTGLAGGLNEQFF. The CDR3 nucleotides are TGCGCCAGCAGCACGGGACTAGCGGGGGGGCTCAATGAGCAGTTCTTC.